What follows describes a single T cell receptor (beta chain). Its antigen is unknown. One base away lies a much larger clone, so this may be a sequencing read error. The data originate from a study of T cells in Graves' hyperthyroidism and ophthalmopathy. About the study: Initial diagnosis, before any treatment, was when peripheral blood was collected. General study findings and limits: Most thyroid clonotypes that were expanded above 0.001 also turned up in blood.

RNA transcripts served as the template for amplifying TCR beta CDR3 regions. A first-round RT-PCR of the TCR CDR3 used the HTBI primer set. TCRdb re-analysed the multiplex PCR reads in MiXCR, keeping a single row per CDR3 protein. The sample includes roughly 420,000 distinct CDR3 sequences, 15% to 17% of them seen just once. Germline V CDR1 and CDR2: GTSNPN, SVGIG (reference sequence). V was pared by 1 base and J by 2 bases, with 11 bases of the junction left unmatched. The CDR3 length is 17 residues. The sequence was obtained from a woman aged 18-35 years with Graves' hyperthyroidism. J is TRBJ2-7 and V is TRBV30; 10 bases align to TRBD2. Sequencing used blood. The CDR3 DNA sequence: TGTGCCTGGAGTGGCAGGGGACTAGCGAGAGGTACCTACGAGCAGTACTTC. Its protein is CAWSGRGLARGTYEQYF.